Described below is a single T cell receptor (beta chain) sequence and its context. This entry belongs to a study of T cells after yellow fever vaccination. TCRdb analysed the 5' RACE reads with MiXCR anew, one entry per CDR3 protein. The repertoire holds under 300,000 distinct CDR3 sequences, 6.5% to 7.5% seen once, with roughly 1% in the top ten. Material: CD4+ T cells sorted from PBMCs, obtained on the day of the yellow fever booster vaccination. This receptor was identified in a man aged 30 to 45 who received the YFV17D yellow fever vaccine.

CDR3 DNA: TGTGCCAGCTCACCAAGCGGGATCTCTACTTCGGAGACCCAGTACTTC. Residues: CASSPSGISTSETQYF. V is TRBV18 and J is TRBJ2-5; 7 bases are shared with TRBD2. CDR1 is KGHSH and CDR2 is LQKENI in the germline V gene. The CDR3 runs to 16 residues. Trimming removed 2 bases from V and 5 bases from J; junction bases left unmatched: 11.